This record covers a single T cell receptor (beta chain). This entry comes from a study of blood T cell repertoires in COVID-19. Overall study: Researchers got acute and convalescent COVID-19 samples from the United States, Italy and Spain. Sources were T cells, B-cell-depleted T cells, or PBMCs; the material itself was cDNA or gDNA.

TCRdb keeps only in-frame clones here, not all; method: immunoSEQ multiplex PCR. Here the sample spans around 28,000 clones, approximately 80% being singletons. The sequenced sample consisted of peripheral blood. The receptor was isolated from a man between 65 and 80 years old with active COVID-19.

CDR3 residues: CASSQRMTSGGGYNEQFF. CDR3 coding DNA: TGTGCCAGCAGCCAGCGAATGACTAGCGGGGGGGGCTACAATGAGCAGTTCTTC. V usage is TRBV3-1 (or the pseudogene TRBV3-2) and J usage is TRBJ2-1; 14 positions match TRBD2. This CDR3 has 18 amino acids. Losses at the gene ends were 3 bases for V and 3 bases for J; bases not matched to a gene: 7. Germline loops: CDR1 LGHDT, CDR2 YNNKEL (reference sequence).